This record looks at one TCR beta chain sequence and its context. Seattle participants joined during active infection and were tracked over time. This entry comes from a study of blood T cell repertoires in COVID-19. Study at large: Material from acute and convalescent COVID-19 was sourced from the United States, Italy and Spain. The analysed material was cDNA or gDNA that came from T cells, B-cell-depleted T cells, or PBMCs.

How the authors handled the data: Amplification with reference gene primers provided the estimates of nucleated cell counts. Method: immunoSEQ multiplex PCR; TCRdb's copy keeps in-frame clones and lacks some. Clone size and the V and J calls come from that table; the DNA yielded D and trimming. The sample yields about 250,000 clones, 88% seen once. V lost 3 bases to trimming and J lost 4 bases; unmatched junction nucleotides: 7. CDR3 length: 14 residues. Per germline, CDR1 SGHRS and CDR2 YFSETQ. The chain recombines TRBV5-1 with TRBJ2-7; 7 bases are shared with TRBD1. The sample comprised peripheral blood. The sequence derives from a woman aged 25 to 39 with COVID-19, enrolled during active disease. As DNA, the CDR3 is TGCGCCAGCAGCTCGGGGACAGTATTGTACGAGCAGTACTTC. Translation gives CASSSGTVLYEQYF.